This T cell receptor (beta chain) was recorded in a study of Graves' ophthalmopathy and Graves' hyperthyroidism. Turning to the study itself: Stable hyperthyroidism meant no ophthalmopathy within 18 months of follow-up.

Amplified TCR beta CDR3 regions were obtained using RNA transcripts as template. Second-round multiplex PCR came after first-round RT-PCR with HTBI primers. Each CDR3 protein gets one entry after TCRdb re-called the multiplex PCR reads with MiXCR. Of about 600,000 distinct CDR3 sequences in the sample, less than 40% were seen once. Newly diagnosed, the hyperthyroidism patients had under 2 months' duration and were aged 18 to 65. This clonotype was counted ten times or more. From germline, CDR1 is SGHTS and CDR2 YDEGEE. The CDR3 runs 14 residues. V lost 2 bases and J 7 bases, leaving 10 bases between the germline ends.

Sequencing was carried out using peripheral blood or thyroid tissue (not recorded which). The chain links TRBV5-8 to TRBJ1-6; a weak D match, TRBD1 (6 bases). This TCR was recovered from an adult man with Graves' hyperthyroidism. CDR3 region: CASSLPGDNSPLHF. The CDR3 nucleotides are TGTGCCAGCAGCTTACCAGGGGACAATTCACCCCTCCACTTT.